These 22 T cell receptor beta chains were all obtained from the same sample, sequenced in a study of blood T cell repertoires in COVID-19. The assay was immunoSEQ multiplex PCR, and TCRdb's table has in-frame clones only and misses some. The data show around 78,000 clones, under 80% seen once. Sequenced sample: peripheral blood. The source of these receptors is a human donor in a cohort sampled during active COVID-19.

The CDR3 region is CASSPRGSNEKLFF. The DNA of the CDR3 is TGTGCCAGCAGCCCCCGGGGGTCTAATGAAAAACTGTTTTTT. The rearrangement links TRBV7-9 to TRBJ1-4, with D tentatively TRBD1 (5 bases). CDR1 SEHNR and CDR2 FQNEAQ come from the germline V gene (reference sequence). CDR3 length: 14 residues. V dropped 5 bases and J dropped 3 bases, with 10 bases sitting between them.

This clone was detected only a few times. This chain uses TRBV9 with TRBJ2-7; 7 positions match TRBD1. This CDR3 is built from 14 residues. The V and J ends lost 3 bases and 3 bases, in that order; junction bases with no gene match: 6. CDR1 is SGDLS and CDR2 is YYNGEE in the germline V gene. The CDR3 here is CASSAGQTIYEQYF. CDR3 in DNA: TGTGCCAGCAGCGCGGGACAGACTATCTACGAGCAGTACTTC.

This chain uses TRBV18 with TRBJ2-7; tentative D call: TRBD1 (6 bases). The CDR3 is made up of 15 amino acids. The germline CDR1 and CDR2 sequences are KGHSH and LQKENI. Trimming shortened V by 3 bases and J by 6 bases, and 18 bases separated the two germline ends. The CDR3 spells CASSPPGPQGREQYF. CDR3 DNA sequence: TGTGCCAGCTCACCTCCGGGACCCCAGGGGCGCGAGCAGTACTTC.

This clone was detected a few times. The chain recombines TRBV19 with TRBJ1-5, with a tentative D call TRBD1 (6 bases). Germline CDR1 LNHDA, CDR2 SQIVND (reference sequence). With 6 bases removed from V and 0 bases from J, the gap between germline ends came to 12 bases. The CDR3 has 15 residues. The CDR3 is CASRTGSGSNQPQHF. The DNA for the CDR3 is TGTGCCAGTAGAACAGGGTCGGGTAGCAATCAGCCCCAGCATTTT.

This clone was seen a few times. This chain links TRBV6-2 or TRBV6-3 with TRBJ1-2; TRBD1 agrees at 9 bases. CDR3 size: 14 residues. V was pared by 4 bases and J by 4 bases, with 4 bases of the junction left unmatched. The germline V gene has CDR1 MNHEY and CDR2 SVGEGT. This CDR3 is CASSWDRESYGYTF. The DNA of the CDR3 is TGTGCCAGCAGTTGGGACAGGGAGAGCTATGGCTACACCTTC.

This clone was seen a single time. V gene TRBV10-3 combines with J gene TRBJ1-2, with D hard to call. CDR3 length: 11 residues. Germline lookup yields CDR1 ENHRY and CDR2 SYGVKD. Trimming removed 4 bases at V and 8 bases at J, with 8 bases between. CDR3 protein: CAISGGWGYTF. DNA for the CDR3: TGTGCCATCAGTGGAGGGTGGGGCTACACCTTC.

The CDR3 nucleotides read TGTGCCAGCACTCGGGGGGGGAGAAGGAACACTGAAGCTTTCTTT. Amino acids: CASTRGGRRNTEAFF. The rearrangement uses TRBV27 and TRBJ1-1, with D possibly matching TRBD1 (5 bases). Germline V gives CDR1 MNHEY, CDR2 SMNVEV (reference sequence). CDR3 size: 15 residues. V was pared by 7 bases and J by 1 base, with 16 bases between.

The chain couples TRBV9 to TRBJ2-3; 8 bases match TRBD2. CDR3 length: 15 amino acids. Germline trimming cut 0 bases from V and 5 bases from J; bases unmatched to any gene: 5. Germline V lookup: CDR1 SGDLS, CDR2 YYNGEE. CDR3 nucleotide sequence: TGTGCCAGCAGCGTAGGACTAGCGCAAAGAGATACGCAGTATTTT. Translated, it gives CASSVGLAQRDTQYF. The whole variable domain, filled in from reference TRBV9 and TRBJ2-3, reads DSGVTQTPKHLITATGQRVTLRCSPRSGDLSVYWYQQSLDQGLQFLIQYYNGEERAKGNILERFSAQQFPDLHSELNLSSLELGDSALYFCASSVGLAQRDTQYFGPGTRLTVL.

Points on this clone: This is likely a read error, given that the CDR3 carries no conserved phenylalanine or tryptophan at its end. No DNA is shown, since the ends of the CDR3 on it are uncertain; the CDR3 is the one TCRdb lists. The rearrangement links TRBV2 to TRBJ1-1; the table assigns TRBD1, which was not confirmed against the DNA. Germline CDR1 SNHLY, CDR2 FYNNEI. The CDR3 sequence runs 11 residues, both termini included. This CDR3 is CASREYLDIFM.

This rearrangement joins TRBV7-6 to TRBJ1-6; unclear D gene. CDR3 length: 17 amino acids. V was pared by 5 bases and J by 2 bases, with 16 bases between. The germline CDR1 and CDR2 sequences are SGHVS and FNYEAQ. CDR3: CASSQAGYRAYNSPLHF. CDR3 nucleotide sequence: TGTGCCAGCAGCCAAGCGGGTTATAGGGCCTATAATTCACCCCTCCACTTT.

CDR3 protein: CASSRTGRTGELFF. In DNA form, the CDR3 reads TGTGCCAGCAGCCGGACAGGGCGCACCGGGGAGCTGTTTTTT. The rearrangement links TRBV6-5 to TRBJ2-2, with TRBD1 identical over 8 bases. Trimming took 6 bases from V and 4 from J; bases not matched to a gene: 4. This CDR3 contains 14 residues. Germline loops: CDR1 MNHEY, CDR2 SVGAGI.

In nucleotides, the CDR3 is TGTGCCAGCAGCTTAGTCCAGGGCCCCTACGAGCAGTACTTC. Protein sequence: CASSLVQGPYEQYF. The chain couples TRBV11-3 to TRBJ2-7, with D possibly being TRBD1 (5 bases). V was shortened by 1 base and J by 2 bases, with 9 bases between the two germline ends. This CDR3 has 14 residues. Per germline, CDR1 SGHNT and CDR2 YENEEA.

The chain recombines TRBV15 with TRBJ1-3; TRBD1 might be the D (5 bases). From germline, CDR1 is LNHNV and CDR2 YYDKDF (reference sequence). The V end was cut by 5 bases, the J end by 8 bases, with 16 bases between. The CDR3 contains 14 residues. The CDR3 DNA sequence: TGTGCCACCAGCCCCAGGGATATTCGAGACACCATATATTTT. Its translation is CATSPRDIRDTIYF.

This sequence joins TRBV5-5 and TRBJ2-7; 9 bases are shared with TRBD1. CDR1 SGHKS and CDR2 YYEKEE come from the germline V gene (reference sequence). Unmatched junction bases numbered 5, after V lost 0 bases and J lost 4 bases. CDR3 length equals 15 residues. The CDR3 loop reads CASSLDGTGRYEQYF. The CDR3 region has the DNA TGTGCCAGCAGCTTGGACGGGACAGGGCGTTACGAGCAGTACTTC.

This rearrangement joins TRBV3-1 (or the pseudogene TRBV3-2) to TRBJ2-5; TRBD2 agrees at 10 bases. V lost 1 base, J lost 1 base, and 3 bases stayed unmatched. Germline lookup yields CDR1 LGHDT and CDR2 YNNKEL (reference sequence). This CDR3 has 16 residues. This chain's CDR3 is CASSQASGGSQETQYF. In DNA form, the CDR3 reads TGTGCCAGCAGCCAAGCTAGCGGGGGTTCCCAAGAGACCCAGTACTTC.

This clone has more than one count but fewer than ten. The V call is TRBV11-2, the J call TRBJ2-7; D may be TRBD1 (6 bases). The length of the CDR3 is 13 residues. Trimming removed 4 bases from V and 7 bases from J, with 14 bases in between. The germline CDR1 and CDR2 sequences are SGHAT and FQNNGV. The CDR3 DNA is TGTGCCAGCAGCTCGGGACACTCCTGGGAGCAGTACTTC. Its protein is CASSSGHSWEQYF.

The rearrangement joins TRBV30 to TRBJ1-2, with D possibly matching TRBD1 (5 bases). The V end lost 5 bases, the J end lost 8 bases, and 15 bases lay between the germline ends. The germline V gene encodes CDR1 GTSNPN and CDR2 SVGIG (reference sequence). CDR3 size: 12 residues. CDR3 protein: CAWSGGDWGYTF. CDR3 in DNA: TGTGCCTGGTCAGGAGGGGATTGGGGCTACACCTTC.

This rearrangement joins TRBV19 to TRBJ1-3; possibly TRBD1 for D (6 bases). In germline, CDR1 is LNHDA, CDR2 SQIVND (reference sequence). Trimming shortened V by 5 bases and J by 4 bases, and 21 bases separated the two germline ends. This CDR3 is built from 17 residues. This chain's CDR3 is CASSAPRGGQEGNTIYF. Here the CDR3 DNA reads TGTGCCAGTAGTGCCCCCCGGGGGGGGCAGGAGGGAAACACCATATATTTT.

This clone has more than one count but fewer than ten. The chain has TRBV7-9 and TRBJ1-3, with D uncertain. The CDR3 runs 13 residues. V was cut by 11 bases and J by 0 bases, with 11 bases left in between. In germline, CDR1 is SEHNR, CDR2 FQNEAQ (reference sequence). CDR3 nucleotides: TGTGCCCCCGGGAACCCCTCTGGAAACACCATATATTTT. Its translation is CAPGNPSGNTIYF.

The rearrangement uses TRBV4-2 and TRBJ2-1; TRBD2 might be the D (5 bases). There are 16 residues in the CDR3. V shed 4 bases and J shed 4 bases, with 17 bases lying between them. From germline, CDR1 is LGHNA and CDR2 YNFKEQ. The DNA of the CDR3 is TGTGCCAGCAGCCCTACTGGGAGCGGAGATTACAATGAGCAGTTCTTC. Translating it yields CASSPTGSGDYNEQFF.

The chain links TRBV30 to TRBJ1-2, with D unclear. Trimming stripped 4 bases from V and 4 bases from J, with 16 bases between. Germline CDR1 is GTSNPN and CDR2 is SVGIG (reference sequence). This CDR3 spans 14 amino acids. This CDR3 is CAWNGGNRGYGYTF. As DNA, the CDR3 is TGTGCCTGGAATGGCGGGAACCGGGGCTATGGCTACACCTTC. The whole variable domain, filled in from reference TRBV30 and TRBJ1-2, reads SQTIHQWPATLVQPVGSPLSLECTVEGTSNPNLYWYRQAAGRGLQLLFYSVGIGQISSEVPQNLSASRPQDRQFILSSKKLLLSDSGFYLCAWNGGNRGYGYTFGSGTRLTVV.

There are a few counts of this clone. J is TRBJ1-5 and V is TRBV28, with TRBD1 as a possible D gene (6 bases). CDR1 and CDR2 from the germline V gene are MDHEN and SYDVKM. Trimming took off 7 bases at V and 3 bases at J, with 10 bases between the two ends. This CDR3 has 13 residues. The CDR3 DNA is TGTGCCAGCAATGGACAGACCAATCAGCCCCAGCATTTT. As protein: CASNGQTNQPQHF.